This entry concerns a single T cell receptor beta chain. Which antigen it targets is not known. No clone much larger than this one lies a single base away; base qualities are absent. The V end loses 5 bases and the J end loses 4 bases, and a stretch of 15 bases separates them. The CDR3 sequence holds 15 residues, the cysteine and phenylalanine included. This entry keeps only the CDR3 DNA: 45 bases, framed from base 1. The entry originates in a study of T-cell memory formation after mild COVID-19 (dated by TCRdb to the early 2020s). For the wider study: TCR sequence clusters from the two donors were largely donor specific. In a couple of donors, T-cell clones that expanded and contracted after mild COVID-19 were followed by sequencing TCRalpha and TCRbeta repertoires longitudinally. The cohort was made up of two young adult volunteers, one female and one male, who were previously healthy. Overall study outcomes, separate from this receptor: Only a couple of mild cases were covered in the study, and larger cohorts including severe cases with pre-infection samples were considered necessary. Balanced CD4/CD8 phenotypes were observed for clones contracting from day 15 to 85, whereas a bias towards CD4+ was observed for a second wave of clones expanding from day 15 to 37. SARS-CoV-2 specificity was not confirmed for the second-wave clones peaking on day 37. The detection of some responding clones in pre-infection memory suggests that pre-existing cross-reactive memory T cells joined the SARS-CoV-2 response. Contracting CD4+ clones appeared mostly in the CM and EM memory subsets, whereas CD8+ clones were enriched in EMRA.

PBMCs were isolated by Ficoll-Paque density gradient centrifugation. Sequencing was carried out with an Illumina NovaSeq 6000. cDNA libraries for TCRalpha and TCRbeta were prepared by 5'RACE using constant-segment primers, with sample barcodes and unique molecular identifiers added. Trizol reagent was used to extract RNA from every sample. Amplification of the libraries took two PCR steps, and the second step added a second sample barcode plus Illumina TruSeq adapters. Libraries were sequenced on an Illumina NovaSeq with 2 x 150 bp paired-end reads. The source study handled its data this way. The reads were demultiplexed and collapsed into UMI-guided consensus sequences using migec v1.2.7. With mixcr v2.1.11, UMI consensuses were aligned to TRA and TRB V and J templates and assembled into clonotypes. Expanded or contracted clonotypes were those called significant by both edgeR and NoisET, with noise models trained on biological replicates. edgeR calls used a false discovery rate-adjusted p below 0.01 and a log2 fold-change threshold of 1. As an exploratory analysis of dynamics, PCA with hierarchical clustering was applied to max-normalized trajectories of the 1000 most abundant clonotypes. Separately sequenced CD4+ and CD8+ repertoires were used to assign the CD4 or CD8 phenotype of responding clones. TCRdb cleaned the public reads at Q25 with fastp, built clones with MiXCR and kept in-frame beta chains. Each entry merges the rows of one CDR3 protein and shows their most common DNA and genes. TCRdb's processing, not the study's, gives the V and J calls here. The sample includes about 240,000 distinct CDR3 sequences, with roughly 9.4% observed a single time. The ten largest clonotypes hold 22% of the sample.

The clonotype originates from a man younger than 35 who had mild COVID-19 (a few samples of this study predate the infection). The sample titles of this study are shuffled in the database, so cell type and time point are left out; the donor was told from shared clones. The sequence links TRBV12-3 or TRBV12-4 to TRBJ1-5, with a weak D call of TRBD1 (6 bases match). Sequenced input: PBMCs or a T cell subset sorted from them (not recorded which). The DNA is TGTGCCAGCAGTATAAGGGGGACAAAGAATCAGCCCCAGCATTTT. It translates to CASSIRGTKNQPQHF.